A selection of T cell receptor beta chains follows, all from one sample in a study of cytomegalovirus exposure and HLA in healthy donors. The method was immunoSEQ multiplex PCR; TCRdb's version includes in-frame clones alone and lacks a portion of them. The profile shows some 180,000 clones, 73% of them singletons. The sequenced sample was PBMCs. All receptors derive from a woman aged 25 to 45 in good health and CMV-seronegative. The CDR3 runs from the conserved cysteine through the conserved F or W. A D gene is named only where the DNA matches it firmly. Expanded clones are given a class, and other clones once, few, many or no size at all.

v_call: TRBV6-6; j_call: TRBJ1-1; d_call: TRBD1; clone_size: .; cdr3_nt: TGTGCCAGCAGTTACGGGACAGGGCTCACTGAAGCTTTCTTT; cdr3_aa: CASSYGTGLTEAFF
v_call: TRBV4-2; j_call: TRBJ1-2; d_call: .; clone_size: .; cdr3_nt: TGTGCCAGCAGCCCCTCGGGGTCCGGGACAAACTATGGCTACACCTTC; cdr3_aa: CASSPSGSGTNYGYTF
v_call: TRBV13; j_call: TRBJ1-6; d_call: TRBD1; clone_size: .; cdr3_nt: TGTGCCAGCAGCTTGGGGGACAGGGAGAATTCACCCCTCCACTTT; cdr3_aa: CASSLGDRENSPLHF
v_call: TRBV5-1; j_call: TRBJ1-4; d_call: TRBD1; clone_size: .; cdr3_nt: TGCGCCAGCAGCCTGGGACAGAGAGCAACTAATGAAAAACTGTTTTTT; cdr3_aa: CASSLGQRATNEKLFF
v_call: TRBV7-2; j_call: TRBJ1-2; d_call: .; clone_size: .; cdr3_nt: TGTGCCAGCACCATCGGTAGTGGAGATGGCTACACCTTC; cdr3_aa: CASTIGSGDGYTF
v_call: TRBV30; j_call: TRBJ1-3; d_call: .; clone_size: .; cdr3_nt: TGTGCCTGGATGGGTCTCCCCGCGGCTGGAAACACCATATATTTT; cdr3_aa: CAWMGLPAAGNTIYF
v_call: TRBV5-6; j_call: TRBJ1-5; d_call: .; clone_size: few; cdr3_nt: TGTGCCAGCAGCTCCCTGAATCAGCCCCAGCATTTT; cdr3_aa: CASSSLNQPQHF
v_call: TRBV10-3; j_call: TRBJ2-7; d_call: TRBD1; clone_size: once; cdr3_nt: TGTGCCATCAGAAAAACAGGGGACACCTACGAGCAGTACTTC; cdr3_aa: CAIRKTGDTYEQYF
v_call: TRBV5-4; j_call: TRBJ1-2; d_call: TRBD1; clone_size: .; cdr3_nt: TGTGCCAGCAGCCCAGCCTTAAGGGGGCGCACGATATGGGGCTACACCTTC; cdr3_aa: CASSPALRGRTIWGYTF
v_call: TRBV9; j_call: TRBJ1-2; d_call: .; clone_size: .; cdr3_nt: TGTGCCAGCAGCTCTCATCCGACAGAAGGCTACACCTTC; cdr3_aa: CASSSHPTEGYTF
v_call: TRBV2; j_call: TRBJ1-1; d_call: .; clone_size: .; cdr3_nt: TGTGCCAGCAGTCTTCTACGGTTCACTGAAGCTTTCTTT; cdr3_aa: CASSLLRFTEAFF
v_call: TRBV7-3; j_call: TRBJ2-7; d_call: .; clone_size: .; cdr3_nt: TGTGCCAGCAGCTTAACGTCAGGGTACGAGCAGTACTTC; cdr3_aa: CASSLTSGYEQYF
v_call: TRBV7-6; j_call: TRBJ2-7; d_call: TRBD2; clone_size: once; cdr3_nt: TGTGCCAGCAGCTCGACTAGCGGGGTGGGGGAGCAGTACTTC; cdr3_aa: CASSSTSGVGEQYF
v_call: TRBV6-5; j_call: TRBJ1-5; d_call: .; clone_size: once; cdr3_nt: TGTGCCAGCAGTTATGCTGGCGGCTATCAGCCCCAGCATTTT; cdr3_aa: CASSYAGGYQPQHF
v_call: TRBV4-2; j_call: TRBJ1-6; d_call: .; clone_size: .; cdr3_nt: TGTGCCAGCAGCCAAGAGGGGCAGGGGCAAAATTCACCCCTCCACTTT; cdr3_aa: CASSQEGQGQNSPLHF
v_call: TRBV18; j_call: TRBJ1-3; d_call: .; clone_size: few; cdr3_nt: TGTGCCAGCTCACCACAGGGGGCTGGAAACACCATATATTTT; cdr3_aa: CASSPQGAGNTIYF
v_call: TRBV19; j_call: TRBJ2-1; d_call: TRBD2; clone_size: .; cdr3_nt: TGTGCCAGTAGTTTAGGACTAGAAGATGAGCAGTTCTTC; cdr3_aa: CASSLGLEDEQFF
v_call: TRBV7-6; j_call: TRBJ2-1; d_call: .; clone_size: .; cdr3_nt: TGTGCCAGCAGCTATACTAATTCAGGGAATGAGCAGTTCTTC; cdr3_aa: CASSYTNSGNEQFF
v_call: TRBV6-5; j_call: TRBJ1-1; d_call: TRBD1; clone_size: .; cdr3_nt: TGTGCCAGCAGAAACAGGGGGCTTACTGAAGCTTTCTTT; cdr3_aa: CASRNRGLTEAFF
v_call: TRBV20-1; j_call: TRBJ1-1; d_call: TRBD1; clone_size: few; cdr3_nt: TGCAGGGGACAGATGAACACTGAAGCTTTCTTT; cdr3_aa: CRGQMNTEAFF
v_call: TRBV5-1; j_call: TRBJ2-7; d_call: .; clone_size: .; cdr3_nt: TGCGCCAGCAGCTTGGCGGGACTGCAATACGAGCAGTACTTC; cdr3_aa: CASSLAGLQYEQYF
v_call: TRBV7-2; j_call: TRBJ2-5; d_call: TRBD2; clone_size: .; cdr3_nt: TGTGCCAGCAGCTTTGCTAGCGGGAGGATAGAGACCCAGTACTTC; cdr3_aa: CASSFASGRIETQYF
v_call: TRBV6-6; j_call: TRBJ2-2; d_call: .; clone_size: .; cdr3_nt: TGTGCCAGCAGTTACTCGCACTCTAACACCGGGGAGCTGTTTTTT; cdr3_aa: CASSYSHSNTGELFF
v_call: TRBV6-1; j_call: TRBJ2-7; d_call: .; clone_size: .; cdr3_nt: TGTGCCATAAACAGGGTTTCCTACGAGCAGTACTTC; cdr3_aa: CAINRVSYEQYF
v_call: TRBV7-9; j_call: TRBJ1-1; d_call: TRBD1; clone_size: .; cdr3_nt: TGTGCCAGCAGCTTAGTGACAGGGACTGAAGCTTTCTTT; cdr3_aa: CASSLVTGTEAFF
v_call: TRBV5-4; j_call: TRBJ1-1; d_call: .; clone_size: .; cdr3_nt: TGTGCCAGCAGCTTGGGGGGGACTGCATATCCAATGAACACTGAAGCTTTCTTT; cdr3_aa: CASSLGGTAYPMNTEAFF
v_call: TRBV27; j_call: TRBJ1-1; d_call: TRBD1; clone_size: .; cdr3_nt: TGTGCCAGCACCGAAGGGGGCTTAGGGGCTGGATCTGAAGCTTTCTTT; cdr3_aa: CASTEGGLGAGSEAFF
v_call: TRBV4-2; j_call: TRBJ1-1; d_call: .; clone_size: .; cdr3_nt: TGTGCCAGCAGCCAAGAGGGGGGGCAGGGAAGGAGGACTGAAGCTTTCTTT; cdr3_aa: CASSQEGGQGRRTEAFF
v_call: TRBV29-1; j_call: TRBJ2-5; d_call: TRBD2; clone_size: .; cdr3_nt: TGCAGCGCGAAACCGCGGGAGGATCAAGAGACCCAGTACTTC; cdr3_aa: CSAKPREDQETQYF
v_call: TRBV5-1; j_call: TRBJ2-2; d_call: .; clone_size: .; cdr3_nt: TGCGCCAGCAGCTTGGACGGCACCGGGGAGCTGTTTTTT; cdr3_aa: CASSLDGTGELFF
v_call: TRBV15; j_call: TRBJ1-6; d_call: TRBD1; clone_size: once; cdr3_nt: TGTGCCACCAGCAGACCGGGACAGGGGAATAATTCACCCCTCCACTTT; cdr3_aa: CATSRPGQGNNSPLHF
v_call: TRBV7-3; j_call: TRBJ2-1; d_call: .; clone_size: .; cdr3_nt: TGTGCCAGCAGCGTACCAGGATTGACTAGAGATCCGACGGGAGAGCAGTTCTTC; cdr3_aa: CASSVPGLTRDPTGEQFF
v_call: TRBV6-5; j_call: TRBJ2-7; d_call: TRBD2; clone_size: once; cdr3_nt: TGTGCCAGCAGGCGACGGACTAGCGGGAGGTCGGAGCAGTACTTC; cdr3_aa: CASRRRTSGRSEQYF
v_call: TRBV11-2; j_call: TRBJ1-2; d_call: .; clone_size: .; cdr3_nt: TGTGCCAGCAGCTTCGGTGGGGCCAACTATGGCTACACCTTC; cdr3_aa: CASSFGGANYGYTF
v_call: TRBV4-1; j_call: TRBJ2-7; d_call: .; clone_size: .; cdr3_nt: TGCGCCAGCAGCCAAGGGGCAGGAGGTTACGAGCAGTACTTC; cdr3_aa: CASSQGAGGYEQYF
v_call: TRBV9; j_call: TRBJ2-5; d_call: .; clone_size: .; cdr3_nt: TGTGCCAGCAGCGTAGAACGCGGCCAAGAGACCCAGTACTTC; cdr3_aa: CASSVERGQETQYF
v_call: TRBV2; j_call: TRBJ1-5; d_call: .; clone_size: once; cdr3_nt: TGTGCCAGCAGTTTGGGGCTGGGTCAGCCCCAGCATTTT; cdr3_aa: CASSLGLGQPQHF
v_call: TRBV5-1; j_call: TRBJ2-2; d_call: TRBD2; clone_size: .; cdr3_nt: TGCGCCAGCAGCTTGGCTAGCGGGCTCCCGAACACCGGGGAGCTGTTTTTT; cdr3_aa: CASSLASGLPNTGELFF
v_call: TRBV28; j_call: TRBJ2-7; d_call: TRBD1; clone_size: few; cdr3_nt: TGTGCCAGCAGTTCGGGTGGGACAGGGGTGTACGAGCAGTACTTC; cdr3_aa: CASSSGGTGVYEQYF
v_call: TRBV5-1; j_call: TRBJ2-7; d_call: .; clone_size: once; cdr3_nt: TGCGCCAGCAGCGGAGAGGGGGTATTCGAGCAGTACTTC; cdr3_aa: CASSGEGVFEQYF
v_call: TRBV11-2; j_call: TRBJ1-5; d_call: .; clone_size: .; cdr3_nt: TGTGCCAGCAGCTTACACAGTAATCAGCCCCAGCATTTT; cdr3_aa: CASSLHSNQPQHF
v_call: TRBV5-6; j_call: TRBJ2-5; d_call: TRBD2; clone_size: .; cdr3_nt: TGTGCCAGCAGCTTTAGCGGGAGCCGAGAGACCCAGTACTTC; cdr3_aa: CASSFSGSRETQYF
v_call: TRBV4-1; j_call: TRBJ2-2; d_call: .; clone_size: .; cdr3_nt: TGCGCCAGCAGCCAAGAACAGGCCGGAACCGGGGAGCTGTTTTTT; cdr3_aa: CASSQEQAGTGELFF
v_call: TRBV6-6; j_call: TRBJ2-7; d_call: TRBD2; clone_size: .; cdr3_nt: TGTGCCAGCATCCCGACTAGCGGGAGCTCCTACGAGCAGTACTTC; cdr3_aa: CASIPTSGSSYEQYF
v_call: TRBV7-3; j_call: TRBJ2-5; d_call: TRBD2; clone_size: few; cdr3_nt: TGTGCCAGCAGCTTCTCTAGCGGGGGGGAGACCCAGTACTTC; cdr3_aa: CASSFSSGGETQYF
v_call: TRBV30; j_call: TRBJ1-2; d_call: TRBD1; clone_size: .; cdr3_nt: TGTGCCTTCGCGACACAGGGGTACTATGGCTACACCTTC; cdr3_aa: CAFATQGYYGYTF
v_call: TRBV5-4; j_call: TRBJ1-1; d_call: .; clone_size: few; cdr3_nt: TGTGCCAGCAGCTCCCAACAGATCACTGAAGCTTTCTTT; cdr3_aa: CASSSQQITEAFF
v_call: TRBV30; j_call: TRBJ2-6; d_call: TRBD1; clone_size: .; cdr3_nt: TGTGCCTGGAGCCCTCGGGTTTTGGGACAGGGATATGCTGGGGCCAACGTCCTGACTTTC; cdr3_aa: CAWSPRVLGQGYAGANVLTF